This TCR beta chain emerged from a study of blood T cell repertoires in COVID-19. The germline V and J ends were trimmed by 1 base and 2 bases, with 9 bases remaining between them. Germline V gene data show CDR1 as GTSNPN and CDR2 as SVGIG (reference sequence). The CDR3 consists of 13 residues. Assay used: immunoSEQ multiplex PCR; TCRdb lists only in-frame clones, some missing. The sample holds approximately 72,000 clones, roughly 80% seen once. Sequenced sample: peripheral blood. The chain couples TRBV30 to TRBJ2-7; possible D gene TRBD1, 5 bases. This TCR derives from a man in his fifties or sixties with active COVID-19. CDR3 sequence (DNA): TGTGCCTGGAGTGAGGACACTGCCTACGAGCAGTACTTC. Its protein is CAWSEDTAYEQYF.